The rows below give T cell receptor beta chains drawn from one sample of a study of T cells after yellow fever vaccination. TCRdb analysed the 5' RACE reads with MiXCR anew, one entry per CDR3 protein. In the table there are some 27,000 distinct CDR3 sequences, 6.3% of which are singletons. The source material was PBMCs, either bulk or a sorted T-cell subset (CD4+, CD8+, memory, or dextramer-sorted; not recorded which), sampled on the day of the yellow fever booster vaccination. The receptor set was obtained from a man aged 30 to 39 who received the YFV17D yellow fever vaccine. Both conserved end residues are part of each CDR3. A D gene is named only where the DNA matches it firmly. Only some rows state a clone size, as once, few, many or a class for expanded clones.

J gene,V gene,D gene,clone size,CDR3 DNA,CDR3 protein
TRBJ2-7,TRBV5-5,NA,many,TGTGCCAGCAGCTCCCAAACAACAGGCCGGGGGCAGTACTTC,CASSSQTTGRGQYF
TRBJ2-2,TRBV12-3/TRBV12-4,TRBD1,many,TGTGCCAGCAGTCAAGGGTGGGGGACAGGGAGCACCGGGGAGCTGTTTTTT,CASSQGWGTGSTGELFF
TRBJ2-1,TRBV7-3,TRBD2,NA,TGTGCCAGCAGCTACGGGACTAGCGGGTACAATGAGCAGTTCTTC,CASSYGTSGYNEQFF
TRBJ2-7,TRBV11-2,NA,NA,TGTGCCAGCAGCGCATTAGGTGGAGGGGACGAGCAGTACTTC,CASSALGGGDEQYF
TRBJ1-2,TRBV12-3/TRBV12-4,NA,many,TGTGCCAGCAGTTCCCCACAGGGTGGCTACACCTTC,CASSSPQGGYTF
TRBJ2-1,TRBV11-2,TRBD2,many,TGTGCCAGCAGCCTTCTAGCGGGAGGGCCAGGGGAGCAGTTCTTC,CASSLLAGGPGEQFF
TRBJ2-7,TRBV6-5,TRBD1,many,TGTGCCAGCAGTTCGGGACAGAGGGCGCAGTACTTC,CASSSGQRAQYF
TRBJ1-3,TRBV29-1,TRBD1,NA,TGCAGCGTTGAAGGTGGGACAGGGACTGGAAACACCATATATTTT,CSVEGGTGTGNTIYF
TRBJ2-7,TRBV12-3/TRBV12-4,NA,hyperexpanded,TGTGCCAGCAGCCAAGGCCCGACCTACGAGCAGTACTTC,CASSQGPTYEQYF
TRBJ2-1,TRBV19,NA,many,TGTGCCAGTAGCTTGGGCGGGCTTAACTACAATGAGCAGTTCTTC,CASSLGGLNYNEQFF
TRBJ2-7,TRBV10-3,NA,few,TGTGCCATCAGTGAGGTCGTCGGGAGCGCCACTTACGAGCAGTACTTC,CAISEVVGSATYEQYF
TRBJ1-1,TRBV29-1,TRBD1,NA,TGCAGCGTTGACACAGGGGGCGTCACTGAAGCTTTCTTT,CSVDTGGVTEAFF
TRBJ2-3,TRBV20-1,TRBD2,few,TGCAGTGCTAGAAGACTAGCGGGAGATGCAGATACGCAGTATTTT,CSARRLAGDADTQYF
TRBJ2-2,TRBV5-1,NA,NA,TGCGCCAGCAGCTTGGGGGACGGCACCGGGGAGCTGTTTTTT,CASSLGDGTGELFF
TRBJ2-2,TRBV20-1,NA,NA,TGCTTTGCTAGAGTCGCTGATACGAGGACCGGGGAGCTGTTTTTT,CFARVADTRTGELFF
TRBJ2-3,TRBV10-3,NA,many,TGTGCCATCAGTGAGGGAGATACGCAGTATTTT,CAISEGDTQYF
TRBJ2-1,TRBV8-2,NA,NA,TGTGGGGACCCTCGTCCGAGGGAAAATGAGCAGTTCTTC,CGDPRPRENEQFF
TRBJ2-3,TRBV24-1,NA,many,TGTGCCACCCAGTGGGAGGATACGCAGTATTTT,CATQWEDTQYF
TRBJ1-5,TRBV6-1,NA,many,TGTGCCAGCAGTGAAGCTAGTGGCGGTAGGCAGCCCCAGCATTTT,CASSEASGGRQPQHF
TRBJ2-1,TRBV4-1,NA,many,TGCGCCAGCAGCCAAGTTGGGTGGAGCTCCTACAATGAGCAGTTCTTC,CASSQVGWSSYNEQFF
TRBJ2-3,TRBV20-1,TRBD2,medium-sized,TGCAGTGCTAGAAGCGGGAGGCGTGGAACAGATACGCAGTATTTT,CSARSGRRGTDTQYF
TRBJ2-3,TRBV9,NA,many,TGTGCCAGCTGGGGATATGGACTGATCACAGATACGCAGTATTTT,CASWGYGLITDTQYF
TRBJ2-1,TRBV20-1,NA,many,TGCAGTGCAGGGGAGTCGTACTCCTCGTGGAATGAGCAGTTCTTC,CSAGESYSSWNEQFF
TRBJ2-1,TRBV24-1,NA,many,TGTGCCACCAGTGATTCGGGTTCCTACAATGAGCAGTTCTTC,CATSDSGSYNEQFF
TRBJ1-4,TRBV28,TRBD1,medium-sized,TGTGCCAGCAGTTCCGGGACAGGCCCTAATGAAAAACTGTTTTTT,CASSSGTGPNEKLFF
TRBJ2-7,TRBV12-3/TRBV12-4,TRBD2,few,TGTGCCAGCAGTTTAAAAAGATTGGGGAGGGGATCCTACGAGCAGTACTTC,CASSLKRLGRGSYEQYF
TRBJ1-5,TRBV20-1,NA,few,TGCAGTGCGCGGACAGAAGGGCGGGTTAATCAGCCCCAGCATTTT,CSARTEGRVNQPQHF
TRBJ2-3,TRBV7-9,NA,NA,TGTGCCAGCAGCTTAGAACTGGGAAGCACAGATACGCAGTATTTT,CASSLELGSTDTQYF
TRBJ1-5,TRBV7-9,NA,many,TGTGCCAGCAGCTTAGTGGGGCAGCCCCAGCATTTT,CASSLVGQPQHF
TRBJ1-1,TRBV29-1,NA,many,TGCATGTCCCCTGGCGGTGCCATGAACACTGAAGCTTTCTTT,CMSPGGAMNTEAFF
TRBJ1-1,TRBV27,TRBD1,few,TGTGCCATCCATCCGGGACAGACGAACACTGAAGCTTTCTTT,CAIHPGQTNTEAFF
TRBJ1-2,TRBV20-1,NA,NA,TGCAGTGCTAGCCCGGCGGGCAGTAACTATGGCTACACCTTC,CSASPAGSNYGYTF
TRBJ1-4,TRBV5-6,NA,many,TGTGCCAGCAGCTTAAGGGGCGAGTATAATGAAAAACTGTTTTTT,CASSLRGEYNEKLFF
TRBJ2-1,TRBV20-1,NA,NA,TGCAGTGCCACAGCGGCTAGTAATTGGGATGAGCAGTTCTTC,CSATAASNWDEQFF
TRBJ2-3,TRBV29-1,NA,few,TGCAGCGTTGCAAGGGGGGGGACTAGCACAGATACGCAGTATTTT,CSVARGGTSTDTQYF
TRBJ2-1,TRBV5-1,TRBD2,many,TGCGCCAGCAGCTTGGATCCTAGCGGGAGATCAGGGGAGCAGTTCTTC,CASSLDPSGRSGEQFF
TRBJ1-4,TRBV7-2,NA,NA,TGTGCCAGCAGCCATTGGTCCGGGCTTGTTACTGAAAAACTGTTTTTT,CASSHWSGLVTEKLFF
TRBJ1-5,TRBV4-2,NA,few,TGTGCCAGCAGCCAACCTGGGGACACTGGACAGCCCCAGCATTTT,CASSQPGDTGQPQHF
TRBJ1-2,TRBV20-1,NA,many,TGCAGTGCCAAGATGACACTGACTGATAACTATGGCTACACCTTC,CSAKMTLTDNYGYTF
TRBJ2-5,TRBV7-2,TRBD1,many,TGTGCCAGCAGCTCACGACAGGGGGAAGAGACCCAGTACTTC,CASSSRQGEETQYF
TRBJ2-1,TRBV7-2,TRBD2,many,TGTGCCAGCAGCTTAGCGGGGGGGACTAGCGGGAGGGCCTACAATGAGCAGTTCTTC,CASSLAGGTSGRAYNEQFF
TRBJ2-5,TRBV7-9,NA,NA,TGTGTCACCCAAGCTCCAGGGCACCCTAAAGAAGAGACCCAGTACTTC,CVTQAPGHPKEETQYF
TRBJ1-4,TRBV6-1,NA,few,TGTGCCAGCCGCCCCCGACAGCCTAGCGAAAAACTGTTTTTT,CASRPRQPSEKLFF
TRBJ2-2,TRBV5-6,NA,many,TGTGCCAGCACCAAGGGTGGGTACAGCTTTGAGACCGGGGAGCTGTTTTTT,CASTKGGYSFETGELFF
TRBJ2-1,TRBV19,TRBD1,NA,TGTGCCAGTAGTGTACAGGGGAAGAATGAGCAGTTCTTC,CASSVQGKNEQFF
TRBJ2-4,TRBV19,NA,NA,TGTGCCAGTAGTAAGGACGGGTCGGGGTCCAAAAACATTCAGTACTTC,CASSKDGSGSKNIQYF
TRBJ2-1,TRBV5-4,TRBD1,few,TGTGCCAGCAGCACAGGACAGGGAGGATACAATGAGCAGTTCTTC,CASSTGQGGYNEQFF
TRBJ2-1,TRBV7-9,TRBD2,many,TGTGCCAGCAGCTTGCCTAGCGGGAGGACGAATGAGCAGTTCTTC,CASSLPSGRTNEQFF